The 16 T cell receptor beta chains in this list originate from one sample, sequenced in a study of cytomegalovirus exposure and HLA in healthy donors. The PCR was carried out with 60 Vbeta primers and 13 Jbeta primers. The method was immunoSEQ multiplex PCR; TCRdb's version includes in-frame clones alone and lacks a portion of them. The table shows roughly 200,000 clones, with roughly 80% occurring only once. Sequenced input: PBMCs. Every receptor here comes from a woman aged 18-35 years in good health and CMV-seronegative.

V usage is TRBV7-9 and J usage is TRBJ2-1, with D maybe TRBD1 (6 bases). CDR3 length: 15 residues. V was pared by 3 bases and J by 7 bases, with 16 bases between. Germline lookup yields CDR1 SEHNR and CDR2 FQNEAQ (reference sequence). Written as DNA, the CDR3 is TGTGCCAGCAGCTTCTCGTATACCCAGGGGAATGAGCAGTTCTTC. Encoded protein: CASSFSYTQGNEQFF.

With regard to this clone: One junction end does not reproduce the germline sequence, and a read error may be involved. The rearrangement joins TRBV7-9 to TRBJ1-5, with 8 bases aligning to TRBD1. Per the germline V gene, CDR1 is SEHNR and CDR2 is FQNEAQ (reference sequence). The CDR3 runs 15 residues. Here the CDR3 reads CSSSPDRGVGQPQHF. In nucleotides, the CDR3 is TGTTCCAGCAGCCCCGACAGGGGCGTCGGTCAGCCCCAGCATTTT.

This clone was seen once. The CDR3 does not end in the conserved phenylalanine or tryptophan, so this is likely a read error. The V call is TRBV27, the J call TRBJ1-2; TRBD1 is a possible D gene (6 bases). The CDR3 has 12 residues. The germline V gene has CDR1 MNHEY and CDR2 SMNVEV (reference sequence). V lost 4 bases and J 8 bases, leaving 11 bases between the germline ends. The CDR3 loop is CASSSRGGGYTL. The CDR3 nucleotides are TGTGCCAGCAGTTCCAGGGGTGGCGGCTACACCCTC.

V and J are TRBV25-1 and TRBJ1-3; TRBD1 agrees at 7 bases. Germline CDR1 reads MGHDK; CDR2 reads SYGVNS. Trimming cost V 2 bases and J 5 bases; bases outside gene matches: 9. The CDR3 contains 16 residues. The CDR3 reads CASSEEGRGLRNTIYF. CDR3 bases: TGTGCCAGCAGTGAAGAGGGAAGGGGGCTTAGAAACACCATATATTTT.

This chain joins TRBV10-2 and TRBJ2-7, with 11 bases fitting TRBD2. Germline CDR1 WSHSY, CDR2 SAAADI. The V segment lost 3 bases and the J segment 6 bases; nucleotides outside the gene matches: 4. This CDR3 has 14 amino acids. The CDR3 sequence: CASSELAGAGEQYV. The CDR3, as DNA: TGCGCCAGCAGTGAACTAGCGGGAGCGGGCGAGCAGTACGTC.

The CDR3 protein is CASSLTTDTGELFF. CDR3 nucleotide sequence: TGCGCCAGCAGCCTGACGACTGACACCGGGGAGCTGTTTTTT. The chain has TRBV4-3 and TRBJ2-2, with D hard to call. Trimming shortened V by 4 bases and J by 3 bases, and 9 bases separated the two germline ends. The CDR3 has 14 amino acids. CDR1 and CDR2 (germline): LGHNA, YSLEER.

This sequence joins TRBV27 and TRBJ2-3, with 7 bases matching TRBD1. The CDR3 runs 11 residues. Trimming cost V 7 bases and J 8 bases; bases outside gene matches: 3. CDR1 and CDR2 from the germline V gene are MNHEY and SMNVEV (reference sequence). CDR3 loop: CASTSGGTQYF. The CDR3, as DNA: TGTGCCAGCACCTCAGGGGGTACGCAGTATTTT.

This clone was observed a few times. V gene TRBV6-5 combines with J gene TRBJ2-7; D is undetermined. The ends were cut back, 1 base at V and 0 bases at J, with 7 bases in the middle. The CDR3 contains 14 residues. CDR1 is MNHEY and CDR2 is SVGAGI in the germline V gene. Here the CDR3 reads CASSYYVSSYEQYF. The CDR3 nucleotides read TGTGCCAGCAGTTACTACGTGAGCTCCTACGAGCAGTACTTC.

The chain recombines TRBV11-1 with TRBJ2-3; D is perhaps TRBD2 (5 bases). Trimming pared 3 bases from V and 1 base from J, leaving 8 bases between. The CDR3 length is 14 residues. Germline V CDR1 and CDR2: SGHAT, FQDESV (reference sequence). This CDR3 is CASSFMEGTDTQYF. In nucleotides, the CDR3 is TGTGCCAGCAGCTTCATGGAGGGCACAGATACGCAGTATTTT.

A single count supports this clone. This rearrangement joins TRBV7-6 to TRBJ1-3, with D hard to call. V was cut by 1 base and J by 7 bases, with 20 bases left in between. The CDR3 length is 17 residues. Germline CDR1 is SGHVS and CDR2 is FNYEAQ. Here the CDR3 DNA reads TGTGCCAGCAGCTTAGGCAGAGCCCGGGATCGTGGGAACACCATATATTTT. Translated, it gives CASSLGRARDRGNTIYF. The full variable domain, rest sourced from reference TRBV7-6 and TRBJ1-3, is GAGVSQSPRYKVTKRGQDVALRCDPISGHVSLYWYRQALGQGPEFLTYFNYEAQQDKSGLPNDRFSAERPEGSISTLTIQRTEQRDSAMYRCASSLGRARDRGNTIYFGEGSWLTVV.

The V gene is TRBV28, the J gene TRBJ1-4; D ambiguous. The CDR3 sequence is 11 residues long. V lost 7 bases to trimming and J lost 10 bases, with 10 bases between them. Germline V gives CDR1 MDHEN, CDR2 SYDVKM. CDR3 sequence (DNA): TGTGCCAGCATCTATCTAGGAAAACTGTTTTTT. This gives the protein CASIYLGKLFF.

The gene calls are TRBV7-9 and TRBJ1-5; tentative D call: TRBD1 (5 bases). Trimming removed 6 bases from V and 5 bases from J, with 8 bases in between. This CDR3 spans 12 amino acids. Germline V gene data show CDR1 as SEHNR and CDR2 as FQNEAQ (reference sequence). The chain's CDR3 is CASRGPDQPQHF. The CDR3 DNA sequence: TGTGCCAGCAGGGGGCCGGATCAGCCCCAGCATTTT.

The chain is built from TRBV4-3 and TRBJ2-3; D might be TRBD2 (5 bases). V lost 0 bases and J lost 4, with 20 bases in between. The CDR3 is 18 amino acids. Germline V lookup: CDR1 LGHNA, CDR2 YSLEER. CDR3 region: CASSQDLEGRRFADTQYF. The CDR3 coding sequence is TGCGCCAGCAGCCAAGATTTGGAAGGGCGGAGGTTCGCAGATACGCAGTATTTT.

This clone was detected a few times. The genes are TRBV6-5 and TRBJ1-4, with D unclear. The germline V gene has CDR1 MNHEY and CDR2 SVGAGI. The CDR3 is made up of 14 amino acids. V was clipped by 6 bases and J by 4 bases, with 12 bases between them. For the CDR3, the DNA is TGTGCCAGCAGCCTAGGATTCGATAATGAAAAACTGTTTTTT. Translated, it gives CASSLGFDNEKLFF.

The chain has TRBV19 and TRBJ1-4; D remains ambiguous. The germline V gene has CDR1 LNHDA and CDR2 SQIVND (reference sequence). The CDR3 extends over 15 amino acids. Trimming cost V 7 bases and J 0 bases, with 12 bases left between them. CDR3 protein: CASIPRGATNEKLFF. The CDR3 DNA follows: TGTGCCAGTATCCCTCGGGGTGCAACTAATGAAAAACTGTTTTTT. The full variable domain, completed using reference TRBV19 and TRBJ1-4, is DGGITQSPKYLFRKEGQNVTLSCEQNLNHDAMYWYRQDPGQGLRLIYYSQIVNDFQKGDIAEGYSVSREKKESFPLTVTSAQKNPTAFYLCASIPRGATNEKLFFGSGTQLSVL.

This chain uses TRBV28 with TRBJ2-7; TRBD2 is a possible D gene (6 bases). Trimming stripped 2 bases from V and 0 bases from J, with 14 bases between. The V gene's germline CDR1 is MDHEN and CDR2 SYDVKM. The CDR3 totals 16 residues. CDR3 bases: TGTGCCAGCAGTTTAGTCACGGGAGTGAGCTCCTACGAGCAGTACTTC. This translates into CASSLVTGVSSYEQYF.